These 26 T cell receptor beta chains were all obtained from the same sample, sequenced in a study of blood T cell repertoires in COVID-19. Data came from immunoSEQ multiplex PCR; TCRdb stores just in-frame clones and leaves some out. The table includes about 330,000 clones, roughly 89% detected once. The source material was peripheral blood. These receptor sequences come from a man aged 30 to 45 with COVID-19, enrolled during active disease.

The chain uses TRBV6-5 and TRBJ2-5; D possibly corresponds to TRBD2 (7 bases). CDR1 is MNHEY and CDR2 is SVGAGI in the germline V gene. Deletions cut 0 bases from V and 7 bases from J, with 18 bases between. CDR3 length: 16 amino acids. For the CDR3, the DNA is TGTGCCAGCAGTTACTCCATCGCTCGGGGGGCGGGGACCCAGTACTTC. This encodes CASSYSIARGAGTQYF.

This clone was recorded a few times. V and J are TRBV28 and TRBJ2-5; 9 nucleotides match TRBD2. There are 14 residues in the CDR3. CDR1 is MDHEN and CDR2 is SYDVKM in the germline V gene. With 4 bases clipped from V and 2 bases from J, the junction kept 2 bases outside the gene matches. Written as DNA, the CDR3 is TGTGCCAGCAGTTCTACTAGCGGGCAAGAGACCCAGTACTTC. Protein sequence: CASSSTSGQETQYF. Using reference TRBV28 and TRBJ2-5 for the parts outside the CDR3, the full variable domain is DVKVTQSSRYLVKRTGEKVFLECVQDMDHENMFWYRQDPGLGLRLIYFSYDVKMKEKGDIPEGYSVSREKKERFSLILESASTNQTSMYLCASSSTSGQETQYFGPGTRLLVL.

This chain links TRBV4-2 with TRBJ2-7; 11 bases fit TRBD2. The CDR3 totals 17 residues. Trimming cost V 0 bases and J 4 bases; bases outside gene matches: 8. The V gene's germline CDR1 is LGHNA and CDR2 YNFKEQ. CDR3 protein: CASSQEGTSGGLYEQYF. The CDR3 bases are TGTGCCAGCAGCCAAGAAGGCACTAGCGGGGGTCTTTACGAGCAGTACTTC.

The chain carries TRBV6-5 and TRBJ2-7; possibly TRBD1 for D (6 bases). Germline assignment: CDR1 MNHEY and CDR2 SVGAGI. The CDR3 contains 16 residues. V dropped 0 bases and J dropped 3 bases, with 15 bases sitting between them. CDR3 sequence (DNA): TGTGCCAGCAGTTACTCGGGGGACAACAGGGTCTACGAGCAGTACTTC. This sequence encodes CASSYSGDNRVYEQYF.

This clone came up once. The chain has TRBV5-4 and TRBJ1-4; 9 bases fit TRBD1. The germline V gene encodes CDR1 SGHNT and CDR2 YYREEE (reference sequence). V lost 4 bases and J lost 7; bases outside the gene matches: 14. The CDR3 covers 17 residues. The CDR3 DNA follows: TGTGCCAGCAGCACCATGACAGGGGGTCTTGGGAGTGAAAAACTGTTTTTT. Encoded protein: CASSTMTGGLGSEKLFF.

This clone appeared a single time. The gene calls are TRBV6-5 and TRBJ2-7; no definite D call. CDR1 is MNHEY and CDR2 is SVGAGI in the germline V gene. Trimming cost V 6 bases and J 1 base, with 10 bases left between them. This CDR3 is built from 13 residues. The chain's CDR3 is CASSATESYEQYF. In DNA, the CDR3 is TGTGCCAGCAGCGCCACAGAGTCCTACGAGCAGTACTTC.

V usage is TRBV9 and J usage is TRBJ2-4; D ambiguous. CDR3 length equals 13 residues. Per the germline V gene, CDR1 is SGDLS and CDR2 is YYNGEE. Trimming pared 3 bases from V and 1 base from J, leaving 5 bases between. CDR3 DNA sequence: TGTGCCAGCAGCGCCCCTGCCAAAAACATTCAGTACTTC. Protein product: CASSAPAKNIQYF.

This chain joins TRBV10-3 and TRBJ2-7; a weak D match, TRBD1 (6 bases). The CDR3 contains 13 residues. Trimming stripped 9 bases from V and 1 base from J, with 13 bases between. Germline V gene lookup returns CDR1 ENHRY and CDR2 SYGVKD. The CDR3 spells CAMRGNKSYEQYF. As DNA, the CDR3 is TGTGCCATGAGGGGGAACAAATCCTACGAGCAGTACTTC.

The chain links TRBV28 to TRBJ1-4, with D perhaps TRBD1 (6 bases). The CDR3 spans 13 residues. V was clipped by 4 bases and J by 13 bases, with 16 bases between them. Germline CDR1 is MDHEN and CDR2 is SYDVKM. CDR3 region: CASSSTGPPSLFF. CDR3 nucleotide sequence: TGTGCCAGCAGTTCCACAGGGCCCCCGTCACTGTTTTTT.

The rearrangement joins TRBV18 to TRBJ1-2; 8 bases match TRBD1. This CDR3 is built from 14 residues. Trimming removed 2 bases from V and 5 bases from J; junction bases left unmatched: 4. CDR1 and CDR2 (germline): KGHSH, LQKENI. The CDR3, as DNA: TGTGCCAGCTCACCAGCAGACAGGGGATATGGCTACACCTTC. It translates to CASSPADRGYGYTF.

V gene TRBV7-8 combines with J gene TRBJ1-1; 9 nucleotides agree with TRBD1. CDR1 SGHVS and CDR2 FQNEAQ come from the germline V gene. The CDR3 is 18 amino acids. V was clipped by 5 bases and J by 4 bases; unmatched bases: 17. The CDR3 nucleotides are TGTGCCAGCAGCCGACGGGGGACAGGGAGGTTCGAGACCACTGAAGCTTTCTTT. This gives the protein CASSRRGTGRFETTEAFF.

The V gene is TRBV6-1, the J gene TRBJ1-1; D is unclear. CDR1 is MNHNS and CDR2 is SASEGT in the germline V gene. The V and J ends lost 2 bases and 10 bases respectively, with 14 bases between them. This CDR3 has 13 amino acids. CDR3 region: CASSEPLEGGAFF. The CDR3 coding sequence is TGTGCCAGCAGTGAACCCCTTGAGGGCGGAGCTTTCTTT.

This clone was picked up a small number of times. V is TRBV3-1 (or the pseudogene TRBV3-2) and J is TRBJ2-7; possible D gene TRBD2, 5 bases. This CDR3 has 15 residues. The germline gives CDR1 LGHDT, CDR2 YNNKEL (reference sequence). V shed 1 base and J shed 3 bases, with 13 bases lying between them. This CDR3 is CASSQVAAAGYEQYF. CDR3 nucleotide sequence: TGTGCCAGCAGCCAAGTGGCAGCGGCCGGCTACGAGCAGTACTTC.

V usage is TRBV7-9 and J usage is TRBJ1-2; D unresolved. With 4 bases removed from V and 0 bases from J, the gap between germline ends came to 9 bases. Germline assignment: CDR1 SEHNR and CDR2 FQNEAQ (reference sequence). The CDR3 is 14 amino acids. The CDR3 protein is CASSSGGANYGYTF. DNA for the CDR3: TGTGCCAGCAGCTCCGGCGGGGCTAACTATGGCTACACCTTC. Based on the CDR3 plus reference TRBV7-9 and TRBJ1-2, the full variable domain is DTGVSQNPRHKITKRGQNVTFRCDPISEHNRLYWYRQTLGQGPEFLTYFQNEAQLEKSRLLSDRFSAERPKGSFSTLEIQRTEQGDSAMYLCASSSGGANYGYTFGSGTRLTVV.

The chain joins TRBV6-5 to TRBJ2-7; a weak D match, TRBD2 (7 bases). CDR3 length: 14 amino acids. Germline V gene sequence: CDR1 MNHEY, CDR2 SVGAGI. The V and J ends lost 3 bases and 7 bases respectively, with 16 bases between them. The CDR3, as DNA: TGTGCCAGCAGTTATACGGGGGGCCCTTCGGAGCAGTACTTC. Encoded protein: CASSYTGGPSEQYF.

Notes on this clone: The identical CDR3 is also encoded by other nucleotide sequences in the sample. The V call is TRBV27, the J call TRBJ1-1; D is unclear. The CDR3 extends over 13 amino acids. Germline V gene sequence: CDR1 MNHEY, CDR2 SMNVEV (reference sequence). Deletions cut 5 bases from V and 4 bases from J, with 11 bases between. The CDR3 DNA is TGTGCCAGCAGTCCCCTTAGAGGCACTGAAGCTTTCTTT. Translation gives CASSPLRGTEAFF.

The rearrangement links TRBV7-2 to TRBJ2-7; no reliable D call. V gave up 1 base and J gave up 6 bases, with 10 bases separating them. CDR3 length equals 13 residues. Germline-derived CDR1 and CDR2 are SGHTA and FQGNSA. In DNA form, the CDR3 reads TGTGCCAGCAGCTTAGACTTTACGGGCGAGCAGTACTTC. Its protein product is CASSLDFTGEQYF.

The chain has TRBV5-6 and TRBJ2-7; a possible D gene is TRBD2 (5 bases). The CDR3 runs to 12 residues. Germline CDR1 SGHDT, CDR2 YYEEEE. Trimming took off 2 bases at V and 3 bases at J, with 6 bases between the two ends. DNA for the CDR3: TGTGCCAGCAGCTTCGGGGTCTACGAGCAGTACTTC. It codes for CASSFGVYEQYF. The variable domain in full, with the rest retrieved from reference TRBV5-6 and TRBJ2-7, is DAGVTQSPTHLIKTRGQQVTLRCSPKSGHDTVSWYQQALGQGPQFIFQYYEEEERQRGNFPDRFSGHQFPNYSSELNVNALLLGDSALYLCASSFGVYEQYFGPGTRLTVT.

This chain uses TRBV12-5 with TRBJ2-3; TRBD2 aligns across 8 bases. CDR1 is LGHNT and CDR2 is FRNRAP in the germline V gene. The CDR3 is made up of 16 amino acids. V shed 3 bases, J shed 0 bases, and the junction held 5 bases outside the gene matches. The CDR3 is CASGFRRGVSTDTQYF. Here the CDR3 DNA reads TGTGCTAGTGGTTTTCGGCGGGGGGTTAGCACAGATACGCAGTATTTT.

This chain joins TRBV3-1 (or the pseudogene TRBV3-2) and TRBJ2-7, with D perhaps TRBD1 (5 bases). V was trimmed by 4 bases and J by 2 bases, leaving 15 bases between them. Germline CDR1 reads LGHDT; CDR2 reads YNNKEL (reference sequence). The length of the CDR3 is 15 residues. CDR3 amino acids: CASSLKAQDTYEQYF. DNA for the CDR3: TGTGCCAGCAGCCTTAAAGCACAGGATACCTACGAGCAGTACTTC.

V is TRBV7-9 and J is TRBJ1-1; D is undetermined. V lost 3 bases and J 3 bases, leaving 8 bases between the germline ends. This CDR3 contains 13 residues. Germline assignment: CDR1 SEHNR and CDR2 FQNEAQ (reference sequence). The DNA of the CDR3 is TGTGCCAGCAGCTTCCAGGAAGACACTGAAGCTTTCTTT. Translation gives CASSFQEDTEAFF.

J is TRBJ1-4 and V is TRBV9; 9 bases agree with TRBD1. Trimming removed 3 bases from V and 13 bases from J; junction bases left unmatched: 10. The CDR3 runs to 14 residues. Germline CDR1 SGDLS, CDR2 YYNGEE. The CDR3 DNA is TGTGCCAGCAGCGCCGGGACAGGGCCGCGGGCACTGTTTTTT. This codes for CASSAGTGPRALFF.

This clone occurred many times. The J gene is TRBJ2-2, the V gene TRBV6-5; 8 nucleotides line up with TRBD1. V was clipped by 6 bases and J by 6 bases; unmatched bases: 6. The CDR3 contains 14 residues. The germline V gene has CDR1 MNHEY and CDR2 SVGAGI. CDR3: CASRIGQGAGELFF. In DNA, the CDR3 is TGTGCCAGCAGGATAGGACAGGGCGCCGGGGAGCTGTTTTTT.

This rearrangement joins TRBV7-9 to TRBJ2-1, with a weak D call TRBD2 (5 bases). Per the germline V gene, CDR1 is SEHNR and CDR2 is FQNEAQ (reference sequence). The germline V and J ends were trimmed by 5 bases and 6 bases, with 14 bases remaining between them. The length of the CDR3 is 14 residues. The DNA for the CDR3 is TGTGCCAGCAGCCTCCCCGGGAAACCCAATGAGCAGTTCTTC. Translating gives CASSLPGKPNEQFF.

The V call is TRBV18, the J call TRBJ2-1, with D perhaps TRBD1 (6 bases). Trimming left V 6 bases short and J 4 bases short, with 19 bases between. The V gene's germline CDR1 is KGHSH and CDR2 LQKENI. The CDR3 has 16 amino acids. The CDR3 protein is CASSQLGASSYNEQFF. CDR3 in DNA: TGTGCCAGCTCTCAGTTGGGGGCTAGCAGTTACAATGAGCAGTTCTTC.

This clone was seen only once. The chain links TRBV19 to TRBJ2-5; 10 nucleotides line up with TRBD1. Germline trimming cut 7 bases from V and 1 base from J; bases unmatched to any gene: 9. This CDR3 is 16 amino acids long. The V gene's germline CDR1 is LNHDA and CDR2 SQIVND (reference sequence). Here the CDR3 reads CASTPWGQGPQETQYF. As DNA, the CDR3 is TGTGCCAGTACCCCCTGGGGACAGGGGCCCCAAGAGACCCAGTACTTC.